This is a list of T cell receptor beta chains from one sample in a study of blood T cell repertoires in COVID-19. Profiled with immunoSEQ multiplex PCR; TCRdb holds only in-frame clones, not every one. The profile shows approximately 240,000 clones, approximately 86% of them singletons. The material sequenced was peripheral blood. Receptors were obtained from a woman of 80 years or more with active or convalescent COVID-19. CDR3s include the opening cysteine and the closing phenylalanine or tryptophan. Fields, in order: V gene, CDR3 length, D gene, J gene, CDR3 protein. A D gene is named only where the DNA matches it firmly.

V gene: TRBV25-1
CDR3 length: 15
D gene: NA
J gene: TRBJ1-1
CDR3 protein: CASSEVGRAHTEAFF

V gene: TRBV28
CDR3 length: 16
D gene: NA
J gene: TRBJ2-7
CDR3 protein: CASSLGGGGSSYEQYF

V gene: TRBV19
CDR3 length: 13
D gene: NA
J gene: TRBJ1-1
CDR3 protein: CASSIGTGYEAFF

V gene: TRBV19
CDR3 length: 14
D gene: NA
J gene: TRBJ1-1
CDR3 protein: CASSNREPRAEAFF

V gene: TRBV19
CDR3 length: 12
D gene: NA
J gene: TRBJ1-1
CDR3 protein: CASSMRGSEAFF

V gene: TRBV7-2
CDR3 length: 15
D gene: NA
J gene: TRBJ2-2
CDR3 protein: CASSFRTANTGELFF

V gene: TRBV28
CDR3 length: 14
D gene: TRBD1
J gene: TRBJ1-2
CDR3 protein: CASRRYRGPYGYTF

V gene: TRBV9
CDR3 length: 17
D gene: NA
J gene: TRBJ1-6
CDR3 protein: CASSVGLGGRDNSPLHF

V gene: TRBV4-2
CDR3 length: 15
D gene: NA
J gene: TRBJ2-7
CDR3 protein: CASSQDTGVSYEQYF

V gene: TRBV30
CDR3 length: 13
D gene: NA
J gene: TRBJ1-1
CDR3 protein: CAWSSQGSTEAFF

V gene: TRBV28
CDR3 length: 15
D gene: NA
J gene: TRBJ2-2
CDR3 protein: CASSFLRDSGGELFF

V gene: TRBV7-9
CDR3 length: 16
D gene: TRBD1
J gene: TRBJ2-3
CDR3 protein: CASSLLMGQNTDTQYF

V gene: TRBV19
CDR3 length: 14
D gene: TRBD1
J gene: TRBJ2-3
CDR3 protein: CASSIAGTGVRLYF

V gene: TRBV28
CDR3 length: 14
D gene: TRBD2
J gene: TRBJ2-1
CDR3 protein: CASVSGREYNEQFF

V gene: TRBV18
CDR3 length: 17
D gene: TRBD1
J gene: TRBJ1-2
CDR3 protein: CASSPRLSPGQGYGYTF